A single sample gave rise to the 12 T cell receptor beta chains below, sequenced in a study of Ad26.COV2.S vaccination and SARS-CoV-2 variants. TCRdb's table, derived via immunoSEQ multiplex PCR, lists solely in-frame clones and lacks some. The sample lists 350,000 to 600,000 clones, about 88% occurring once. Treatment noted: 15 to 20 received Ad26.COV2.S at low or high dose, single or two shots; 5 received placebo; per-sample allocation not given. The investigators took samples on day 63 after the first vaccine or placebo injection. Source: peripheral blood, taken in a trial of Ad26.COV2.S vaccine versus placebo. These receptors came from a person aged 18-65 years who received the Ad26.COV2.S COVID-19 vaccine or a placebo.

The chain is built from TRBV19 and TRBJ2-2, with a tentative D call TRBD2 (6 bases). Germline values: CDR1 LNHDA, CDR2 SQIVND (reference sequence). CDR3 length equals 15 residues. V was trimmed by 5 bases and J by 7 bases, leaving 17 bases between them. The CDR3 sequence: CASSALSGVGGELFF. CDR3 DNA sequence: TGTGCCAGTAGTGCTCTGTCGGGAGTGGGCGGGGAGCTGTTTTTT.

The rearrangement links TRBV6-5 to TRBJ1-2, with TRBD1 matching over 9 bases. The germline V gene encodes CDR1 MNHEY and CDR2 SVGAGI. V lost 7 bases and J lost 2; bases outside the gene matches: 8. CDR3 size: 15 residues. This chain's CDR3 is CASTNTGGFNYGYTF. CDR3 DNA sequence: TGTGCCAGCACTAATACAGGGGGCTTCAACTATGGCTACACCTTC.

The J gene is TRBJ2-5, the V gene TRBV2; D not resolved. The ends were cut back, 8 bases at V and 2 bases at J, with 21 bases in the middle. From germline, CDR1 is SNHLY and CDR2 FYNNEI. The CDR3 contains 16 residues. The CDR3, as DNA: TGTGCCAGCTACCCTCGGTCCGGCAGTTCACAAGAGACCCAGTACTTC. Encoded protein: CASYPRSGSSQETQYF.

The chain is built from TRBV18 and TRBJ1-1, with TRBD1 matching 7 bases. The germline V gene encodes CDR1 KGHSH and CDR2 LQKENI. Trimming removed 4 bases from V and 1 base from J; junction bases left unmatched: 9. This CDR3 has 16 amino acids. The CDR3 sequence is CASSLTGVVRNTEAFF. CDR3 in DNA: TGTGCCAGCTCACTAACAGGGGTGGTAAGGAACACTGAAGCTTTCTTT.

The V and J genes are TRBV7-8 and TRBJ2-1, with D possibly TRBD1 on 6 matching bases. Germline CDR1 SGHVS, CDR2 FQNEAQ. V was trimmed by 5 bases and J by 12 bases, leaving 17 bases between them. The length of the CDR3 is 13 residues. In DNA form, the CDR3 reads TGTGCCAGCAGCCGACCGCCGGGACAAAGGCAGTTCTTC. Residues: CASSRPPGQRQFF.

This clone was seen only a few times. The chain carries TRBV7-9 and TRBJ2-2; maybe TRBD1 (7 bases). The germline V and J ends were trimmed by 7 bases and 7 bases, with 19 bases remaining between them. CDR1 is SEHNR and CDR2 is FQNEAQ in the germline V gene (reference sequence). The CDR3 loop spans 15 amino acids. CDR3: CASTKGGQPVGELFF. In nucleotides, the CDR3 is TGTGCCAGCACGAAGGGGGGACAGCCCGTCGGGGAGCTGTTTTTT.

V and J are TRBV11-3 and TRBJ2-1; TRBD2 matches 7 bases. After removal of 0 bases from V and 4 bases from J, the junction contained 12 bases not matched to a gene. Germline loops: CDR1 SGHNT, CDR2 YENEEA. The CDR3 sequence is 18 residues long. CDR3 residues: CASSLDQGGSSSYNEQFF. The CDR3 DNA reads as TGTGCCAGCAGCTTAGATCAAGGCGGGAGTTCCTCTTACAATGAGCAGTTCTTC.

V usage is TRBV7-9 and J usage is TRBJ1-1; D not certain. Trimming left V 2 bases short and J 2 bases short, with 6 bases between. The CDR3 totals 13 residues. The germline V gene encodes CDR1 SEHNR and CDR2 FQNEAQ (reference sequence). This chain's CDR3 is CASSLSQNTEAFF. As DNA, the CDR3 is TGTGCCAGCAGCTTATCCCAAAACACTGAAGCTTTCTTT.

The chain joins TRBV11-3 to TRBJ2-1; the D gene is possibly TRBD2 (5 bases). The CDR3 has 15 residues. The germline CDR1 and CDR2 sequences are SGHNT and YENEEA. With 4 bases removed from V and 9 bases from J, the gap between germline ends came to 19 bases. In nucleotides, the CDR3 is TGTGCCAGCAGCTCCCGTTCGGGTGGACGGGGTGAGCAGTTCTTC. Translating it yields CASSSRSGGRGEQFF.

The J gene is TRBJ2-5, the V gene TRBV6-6; TRBD1 agrees at 8 bases. The CDR3 loop spans 14 amino acids. Trimming at V came to 0 bases and at J to 5 bases, leaving 2 bases not matched to a gene. Germline V gene sequence: CDR1 MNHNY, CDR2 SVGAGI (reference sequence). CDR3 in amino acids: CASSYSTGDETQYF. The DNA of the CDR3 is TGTGCCAGCAGTTACTCGACAGGGGACGAGACCCAGTACTTC.

The V gene is TRBV2, the J gene TRBJ2-1; no reliable D call. CDR3 length: 16 residues. Germline CDR1 SNHLY, CDR2 FYNNEI. The ends were cut back, 9 bases at V and 7 bases at J, with 25 bases in the middle. The CDR3 loop reads CASTQTAGRLGNEQFF. The CDR3 DNA follows: TGTGCCAGTACTCAGACCGCAGGTCGTCTGGGGAATGAGCAGTTCTTC.

This chain connects TRBV13 to TRBJ2-1; no reliable D call. The CDR3 has 11 amino acids. CDR1 and CDR2 (germline): PRHDT, FYEKMQ (reference sequence). Trimming removed 4 bases from V and 10 bases from J, with 8 bases in between. Here the CDR3 reads CASSWYTEQFF. The DNA of the CDR3 is TGTGCCAGCAGCTGGTATACGGAGCAGTTCTTC.